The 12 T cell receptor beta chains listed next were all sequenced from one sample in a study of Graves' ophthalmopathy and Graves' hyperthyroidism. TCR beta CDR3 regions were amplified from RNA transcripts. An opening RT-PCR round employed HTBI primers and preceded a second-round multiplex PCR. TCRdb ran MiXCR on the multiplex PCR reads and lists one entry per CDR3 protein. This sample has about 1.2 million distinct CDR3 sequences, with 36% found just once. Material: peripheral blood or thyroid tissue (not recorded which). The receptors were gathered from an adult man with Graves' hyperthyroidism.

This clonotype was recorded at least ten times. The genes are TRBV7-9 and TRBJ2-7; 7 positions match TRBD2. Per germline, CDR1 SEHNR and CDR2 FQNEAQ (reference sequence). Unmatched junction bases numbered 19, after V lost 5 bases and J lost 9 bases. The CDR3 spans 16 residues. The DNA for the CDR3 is TGTGCCAGCAGCCGCCGGGGGGAGCTCCTCCCCCAGGGGCAGTACTTC. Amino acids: CASSRRGELLPQGQYF.

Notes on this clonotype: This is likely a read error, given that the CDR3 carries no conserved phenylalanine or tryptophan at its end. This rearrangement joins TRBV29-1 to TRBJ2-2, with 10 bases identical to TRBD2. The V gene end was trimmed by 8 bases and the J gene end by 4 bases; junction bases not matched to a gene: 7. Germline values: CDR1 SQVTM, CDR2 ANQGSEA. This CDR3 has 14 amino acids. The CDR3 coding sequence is TGCAGCTTGCGACTAGCGGGTGGCACCGGGGAGCTGTTTAGG. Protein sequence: CSLRLAGGTGELFR.

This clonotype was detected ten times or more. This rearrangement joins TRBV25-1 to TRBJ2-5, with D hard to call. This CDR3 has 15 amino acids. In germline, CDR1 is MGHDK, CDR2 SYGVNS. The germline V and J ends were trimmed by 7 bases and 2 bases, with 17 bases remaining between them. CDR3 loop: CASNPKHLKQETQYF. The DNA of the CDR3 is TGTGCCAGCAACCCCAAACACCTGAAACAAGAGACCCAGTACTTC.

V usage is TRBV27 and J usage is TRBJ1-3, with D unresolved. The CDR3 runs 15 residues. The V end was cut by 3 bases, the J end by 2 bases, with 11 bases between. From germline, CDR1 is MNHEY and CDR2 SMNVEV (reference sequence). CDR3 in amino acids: CASSLEGMAGNTIYF. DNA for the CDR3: TGTGCCAGCAGTTTGGAGGGAATGGCTGGAAACACCATATATTTT.

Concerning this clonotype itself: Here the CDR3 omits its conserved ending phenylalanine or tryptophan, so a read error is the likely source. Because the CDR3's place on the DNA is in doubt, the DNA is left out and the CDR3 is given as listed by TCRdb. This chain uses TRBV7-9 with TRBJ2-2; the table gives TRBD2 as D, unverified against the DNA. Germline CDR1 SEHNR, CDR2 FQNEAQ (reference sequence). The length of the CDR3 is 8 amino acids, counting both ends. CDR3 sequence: CASSGPAG.

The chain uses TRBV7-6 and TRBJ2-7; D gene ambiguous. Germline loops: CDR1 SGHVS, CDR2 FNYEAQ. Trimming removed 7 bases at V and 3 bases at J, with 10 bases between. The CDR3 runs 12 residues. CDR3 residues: CASIGSSYEQYF. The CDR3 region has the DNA TGTGCCAGCATTGGCAGTAGCTACGAGCAGTACTTC.

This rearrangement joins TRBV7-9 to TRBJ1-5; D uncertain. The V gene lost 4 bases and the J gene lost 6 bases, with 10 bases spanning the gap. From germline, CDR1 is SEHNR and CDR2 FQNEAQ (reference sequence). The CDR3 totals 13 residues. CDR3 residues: CASSSTEGQPQHF. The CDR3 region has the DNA TGTGCCAGCAGCTCGACCGAGGGTCAGCCCCAGCATTTT. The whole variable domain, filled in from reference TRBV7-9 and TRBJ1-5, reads DTGVSQNPRHKITKRGQNVTFRCDPISEHNRLYWYRQTLGQGPEFLTYFQNEAQLEKSRLLSDRFSAERPKGSFSTLEIQRTEQGDSAMYLCASSSTEGQPQHFGDGTRLSIL.

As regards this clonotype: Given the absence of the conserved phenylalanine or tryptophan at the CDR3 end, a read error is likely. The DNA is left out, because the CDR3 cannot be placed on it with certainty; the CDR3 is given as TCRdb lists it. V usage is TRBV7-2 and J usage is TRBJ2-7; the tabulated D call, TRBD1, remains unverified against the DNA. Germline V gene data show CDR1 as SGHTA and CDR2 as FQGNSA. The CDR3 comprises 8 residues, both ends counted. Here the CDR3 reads CASSLGYR.

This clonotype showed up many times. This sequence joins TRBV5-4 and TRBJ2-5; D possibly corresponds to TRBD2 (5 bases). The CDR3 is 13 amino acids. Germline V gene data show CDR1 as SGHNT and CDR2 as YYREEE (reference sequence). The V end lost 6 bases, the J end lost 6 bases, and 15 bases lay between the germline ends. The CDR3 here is CASNDQRRQTQYF. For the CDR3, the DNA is TGTGCCAGCAACGACCAGCGGAGACAGACCCAGTACTTC.

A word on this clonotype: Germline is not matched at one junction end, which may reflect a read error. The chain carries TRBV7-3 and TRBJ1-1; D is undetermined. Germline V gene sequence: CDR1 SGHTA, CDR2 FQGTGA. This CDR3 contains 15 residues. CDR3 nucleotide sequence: TGTGCCAGCAGCTTGCGGGAACAGCCGAACACTGAAGCTTCCTTT. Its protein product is CASSLREQPNTEASF.

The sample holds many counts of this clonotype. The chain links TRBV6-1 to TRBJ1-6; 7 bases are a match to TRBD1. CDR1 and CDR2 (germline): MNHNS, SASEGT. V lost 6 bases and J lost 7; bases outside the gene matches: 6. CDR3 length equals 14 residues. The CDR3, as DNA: TGTGCCAGCAGCGAGGGGGCTCAAAATTCACCCCTCCACTTT. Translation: CASSEGAQNSPLHF.

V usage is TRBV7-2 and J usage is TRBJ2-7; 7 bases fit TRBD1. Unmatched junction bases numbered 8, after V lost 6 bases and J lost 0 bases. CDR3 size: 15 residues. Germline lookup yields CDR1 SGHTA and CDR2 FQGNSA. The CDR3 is CASRPDRAVSYEQYF. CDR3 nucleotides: TGTGCCAGCAGACCAGACAGGGCCGTCTCCTACGAGCAGTACTTC. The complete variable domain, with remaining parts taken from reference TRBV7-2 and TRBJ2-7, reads GAGVSQSPSNKVTEKGKDVELRCDPISGHTALYWYRQSLGQGLEFLIYFQGNSAPDKSGLPSDRFSAERTGGSVSTLTIQRTQQEDSAVYLCASRPDRAVSYEQYFGPGTRLTVT.